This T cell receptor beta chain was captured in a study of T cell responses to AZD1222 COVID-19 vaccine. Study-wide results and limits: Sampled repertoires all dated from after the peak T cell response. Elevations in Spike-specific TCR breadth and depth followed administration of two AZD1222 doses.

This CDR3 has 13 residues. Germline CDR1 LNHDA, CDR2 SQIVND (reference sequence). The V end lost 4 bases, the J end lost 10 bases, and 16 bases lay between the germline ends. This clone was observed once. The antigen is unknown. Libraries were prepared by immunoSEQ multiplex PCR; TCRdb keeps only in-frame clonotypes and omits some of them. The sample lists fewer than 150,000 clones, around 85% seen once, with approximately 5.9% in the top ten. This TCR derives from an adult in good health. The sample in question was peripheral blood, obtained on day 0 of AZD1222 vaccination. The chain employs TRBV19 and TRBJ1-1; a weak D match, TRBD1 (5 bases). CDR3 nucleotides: TGTGCCAGTAGTACTACTCACGCAGGGATAGCTTTCTTT. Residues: CASSTTHAGIAFF.